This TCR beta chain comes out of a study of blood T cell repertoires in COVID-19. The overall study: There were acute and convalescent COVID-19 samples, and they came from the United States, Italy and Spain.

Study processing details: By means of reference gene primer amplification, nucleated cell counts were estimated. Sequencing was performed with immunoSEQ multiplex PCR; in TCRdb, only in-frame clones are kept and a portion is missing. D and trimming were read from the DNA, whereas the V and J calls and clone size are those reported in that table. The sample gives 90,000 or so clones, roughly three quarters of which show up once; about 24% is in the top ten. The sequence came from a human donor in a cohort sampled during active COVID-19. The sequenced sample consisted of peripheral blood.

CDR3 nucleotide sequence: TGTGCCAGCACCGACTCGTCCAACACTGAAGCTTTCTTT. It specifies CASTDSSNTEAFF. The J gene is TRBJ1-1, the V gene TRBV28; D unresolved. This CDR3 is 13 amino acids long. In germline, CDR1 is MDHEN, CDR2 SYDVKM. Trimming took 7 bases from V and 2 from J, leaving 11 bases between them.